Listed below are T cell receptor beta chains from one sample, sequenced in a study of Graves' ophthalmopathy and Graves' hyperthyroidism. TCRdb re-called the multiplex PCR reads with MiXCR, one entry per CDR3 protein. The profile shows over a million distinct CDR3 sequences, about 36% of them singletons. Source material: peripheral blood or thyroid tissue (not recorded which). The receptors were sampled from an adult man with Graves' hyperthyroidism. Each CDR3 is given with its conserved first and last residue. The D gene is left open where the match is weak. Not all rows give a size; the values are once, few, many and, for expanded clones, a class.

v_gene	j_gene	abundance	d_gene	CDR3nt	CDR3aa
TRBV20-1	TRBJ1-6	few	TRBD1	TGCAGTACCAGGGACAGGGAAACGTATAATTCACCCCTCCACTTT	CSTRDRETYNSPLHF
TRBV2	TRBJ2-2	few	.	TGTGCCAGCAGTTTCACAGGGCTCACCGGGGAGCTGTTTTTT	CASSFTGLTGELFF
TRBV9	TRBJ1-6	many	.	TGTGCCAGCGGGGGGGGGTGGAATTCACCCCTCCACTTT	CASGGGWNSPLHF
TRBV7-2	TRBJ2-7	few	.	TGTGCCAGCAGCTTAGTTCGGCAGAGAAACTACGAGCAGTACTTC	CASSLVRQRNYEQYF
TRBV5-1	TRBJ2-7	few	TRBD2	TGCGCCAGCAGCTTTACTCGGGGGGTCTCCTACGAGCAGTACTTC	CASSFTRGVSYEQYF
TRBV6-2/TRBV6-3	TRBJ1-5	.	.	TGTGCCAGCAGTTTTACCAGGGCGGGCAATCAGCCCCAGCATTTT	CASSFTRAGNQPQHF
TRBV2	TRBJ1-5	many	.	TGTGCCAGCAACCCGGACGGGGCTCAGCCCCAGCATTTT	CASNPDGAQPQHF
TRBV9	TRBJ1-1	.	.	TGTGCCAGCAGCGTAGCTGCTGTGACAGGATTGAACACTGAAGCTTTCTTT	CASSVAAVTGLNTEAFF
TRBV10-3	TRBJ2-2	.	.	TGTGCCATCAGTGAGTCGGGTAGGGTGACGACCGGGGAGCTGTCTTGG	CAISESGRVTTGELSW
TRBV14	TRBJ1-6	.	TRBD1	TGTGCCAGCTCAACCAAGGGACAGGGGAATTCACCCCTCCACTTT	CASSTKGQGNSPLHF
TRBV20-1	TRBJ1-5	many	.	TGCAGTGCTGGGCGCCCCGGGACTGATCAGCCCCAGCATTTT	CSAGRPGTDQPQHF
TRBV6-6	TRBJ2-5	few	TRBD1	TGTGCCAGCAGTACCGGGACAGGAGTACAAGAGACCCAGTACTTC	CASSTGTGVQETQYF
TRBV7-6	TRBJ1-6	.	.	TGTGCCAGCAGCCGATATGGGGCTTCACCCCTCCACTTT	CASSRYGASPLHF
TRBV28	TRBJ2-5	many	.	TGTGCCAGCAGATTTAGGTCCAGAGAGACCCAGTACTTC	CASRFRSRETQYF
TRBV11-2	TRBJ2-1	.	TRBD1	TGTGCCAGCAGCTTCTGGGACAGCGTTAGCTCCTACAATGAGCAGTTCTTC	CASSFWDSVSSYNEQFF
TRBV7-2	TRBJ2-5	.	TRBD1	TGTGCCAGCAGCGCACCGGGACAGCGATACGAGACCCAGTACTTC	CASSAPGQRYETQYF
TRBV4-2	TRBJ2-7	many	.	TGTGCCAGCAGCCTGCAAACAGGGAACGAGCAGTACTTC	CASSLQTGNEQYF
TRBV25-1	TRBJ1-4	.	.	TGTGCCAGCAGTCCCTTAGGGGGTGAAAAACTGTTTTTT	CASSPLGGEKLFF
TRBV4-1	TRBJ1-5	few	TRBD1	TGCGCCAGCAGCCCCGGGACAGGCGGTCAACAGCCCCAGCATTTT	CASSPGTGGQQPQHF
TRBV7-2	TRBJ1-3	.	TRBD1	TGTGCCAGCAGCATCGGGACAGTCGGAAACACCATATATTTT	CASSIGTVGNTIYF
TRBV20-1	TRBJ2-7	.	.	TGCAGTGCACGACAGGAGGGGGACGAGCAGTACTTC	CSARQEGDEQYF
TRBV9	TRBJ1-1	once	.	TGTGCCAGCAGCGCCCACTCACCCGACACTGAAGCTTTCTTT	CASSAHSPDTEAFF
TRBV20-1	TRBJ2-2	few	TRBD2	TGCAGTGCGAGAATAGAAGCGGGAGTATGGACCGGGGAGCTGTTTTTT	CSARIEAGVWTGELFF
TRBV19	TRBJ2-2	few	TRBD2	TGTGCCAGTACCTCGGGACTAGCGGGATCCGGGGAGCTGTTTTTT	CASTSGLAGSGELFF
TRBV7-8	TRBJ2-7	.	TRBD1	TGTGCCAGCAGCTATCCCCGGGGGACAGGGGTCGAGCAGTACTTC	CASSYPRGTGVEQYF
TRBV20-1	TRBJ2-5	few	TRBD1	TGCAGTGCCCGCAACCCGGGACAGGGGAAGACCCAGTACTTC	CSARNPGQGKTQYF
TRBV5-1	TRBJ2-7	.	.	TGCGCCAGCAGCTTTCGACTTGGATCAAATTCCTACTCGTCCTCCGAGCAGTACTTC	CASSFRLGSNSYSSSEQYF
TRBV9	TRBJ2-5	.	TRBD2	TGTGCCAGCAGCGTAGCAGGGACTAGCGGGATACAAGAGGCCCAGTACTTC	CASSVAGTSGIQEAQYF
TRBV7-2	TRBJ1-6	.	.	TGTGCCAGCAGCTTAGCCCAGGGGAGGTCACCCCTCCACTTT	CASSLAQGRSPLHF
TRBV28	TRBJ1-1	many	.	TGTGCCACCAACGAGAACACTGAAGCTTTCTTT	CATNENTEAFF